A selection of T cell receptor beta chains follows, all from one sample in a study of T cell responses to AZD1222 COVID-19 vaccine. The data were produced by immunoSEQ multiplex PCR, yet TCRdb's version contains in-frame clones alone and is incomplete. Here the sample spans about 30,000 clones, 93% being singletons. The starting material was peripheral blood, obtained on day 0 of AZD1222 vaccination. Receptor source: an adult in good health. CDR3s include the opening cysteine and the closing phenylalanine or tryptophan. D genes are given only for firm matches.

>TRBJ1-5|-|TRBV6-5|15
CASSYSNRGNQPQHF
>TRBJ1-3|-|TRBV9|13
CASSPISGNTIYF
>TRBJ1-3|-|TRBV4-3|15
CASSQDFDSGNTIYF
>TRBJ2-7|-|TRBV9|14
CASSLQGAGGSQYF
>TRBJ2-2|-|TRBV12-3/TRBV12-4|13
CASRRQVIGELFF
>TRBJ2-1|-|TRBV21-1|16
CASSRLLAGAANEQFF
>TRBJ2-2|-|TRBV11-2|15
CASSPHSILTGELFF
>TRBJ1-2|-|TRBV5-6|13
CASTRDFDYGYTF
>TRBJ1-2|-|TRBV7-2|14
CASSLTRGNYGYTF
>TRBJ2-7|TRBD1|TRBV11-2|14
CASSTGTGGYEQYF
>TRBJ1-2|-|TRBV28|11
CASRDAGGYTF
>TRBJ1-5|-|TRBV11-1|13
CASSSGERQPQHF
>TRBJ1-1|-|TRBV10-3|13
CAISEKGNTEAFF
>TRBJ1-2|TRBD1|TRBV5-5|15
CASTGQVLTNYGYTF
>TRBJ1-4|TRBD1|TRBV5-4|14
CASSRRQGSEKLFF
>TRBJ1-1|TRBD1|TRBV29-1|14
CSVDEQGTNTEAFF
>TRBJ2-4|-|TRBV6-5|14
CASSGVMAKNIQYF
>TRBJ2-1|-|TRBV14|16
CASSQGGGTPDHEQFF
>TRBJ1-6|TRBD1|TRBV28|13
CANKGQGPTPLHF
>TRBJ2-1|-|TRBV7-8|14
CASSFVQGSNEQFF
>TRBJ1-6|-|TRBV6-5|15
CASSYSALYNSPLHF
>TRBJ2-2|TRBD2|TRBV7-2|14
CASSLLGGRQELFF
>TRBJ2-7|TRBD1|TRBV4-1|16
CASSLIHPQGTNEQYF
>TRBJ2-7|-|TRBV27|15
CASSLAGSRVHEQYF
>TRBJ2-1|-|TRBV7-9|15
CASSLTLGTYNEQFF
>TRBJ2-7|TRBD1|TRBV3-1/TRBV3-2|14
CASRGTESSYEQYF
>TRBJ1-1|-|TRBV29-1|14
CSVVGVLPNTEAFF
>TRBJ2-7|-|TRBV29-1|11
CSVAVSHEQYF
>TRBJ1-6|-|TRBV5-5|17
CASSSATFPTTLSPLHF
>TRBJ1-2|-|TRBV30|13
CAWESQFNYGYTF
>TRBJ2-3|-|TRBV28|16
CASSSPRDPSTDTQYF
>TRBJ2-5|TRBD2|TRBV7-9|16
CASSLATSLLQETQYF
>TRBJ2-2|-|TRBV2|14
CASTATGIAGELFF
>TRBJ1-3|TRBD1|TRBV6-5|15
CASRPGTGVGNTIYF
>TRBJ2-1|-|TRBV2|11
CASSGTWEQFF
>TRBJ1-4|TRBD1|TRBV5-1|14
CASSLDRGSEKLFF
>TRBJ1-2|TRBD1|TRBV28|13
CASSRGRNYGYTF
>TRBJ1-1|-|TRBV3-1/TRBV3-2|15
CASSHSTVLNTEAFF
>TRBJ2-5|-|TRBV5-4|15
CASSLASGGPGTQYF
>TRBJ1-5|-|TRBV10-2|15
CASSESGGANQPQHF
>TRBJ2-7|TRBD2|TRBV28|14
CASSLSGTRYEQYF
>TRBJ2-1|-|TRBV7-7|15
CASSADTNAYNEQFF
>TRBJ1-4|-|TRBV5-1|14
CASSLRDTNEKLFF
>TRBJ1-2|-|TRBV12-3/TRBV12-4|13
CASTLQSWVGYTF
>TRBJ1-2|-|TRBV6-1|13
CASSEGRYYGYTF
>TRBJ1-2|TRBD1|TRBV11-2|15
CASSPRGQGNYGYTF
>TRBJ1-2|-|TRBV7-9|14
CASSLEAGSYGYTF
>TRBJ1-3|TRBD1|TRBV6-6|14
CASSGRTGLGTIYF
>TRBJ2-1|-|TRBV10-1|16
CASSDWSPGSYNEQFF
>TRBJ2-3|TRBD2|TRBV5-4|16
CASSFGTSGRTDTQYF
>TRBJ1-5|-|TRBV19|16
CASRDRQLELGQPQHF
>TRBJ2-1|TRBD1|TRBV18|16
CASSPPGQGTYNEQFF
>TRBJ1-5|-|TRBV19|15
CASTKAGLSNQPQHF
>TRBJ2-7|TRBD2|TRBV3-1/TRBV3-2|14
CAIVSGNLSYEQYF